This T cell receptor beta chain derives from a study of spatial heterogeneity in lung cancer. Study results and caveats: Blood contained ubiquitous expanded tumor TCRs more at resection than at follow-up.

Via MiXCR, TCRdb re-called the 5' RACE reads, giving one row per CDR3 protein. The table shows roughly 82,000 distinct CDR3 sequences, with roughly an eighth occurring only once. Regarding this clonotype: Its antigen is unknown.

The germline V gene has CDR1 SQVTM and CDR2 ANQGSEA. The CDR3 extends over 14 amino acids. V lost 6 bases, J lost 5 bases, and 9 bases stayed unmatched. Time point denoted: sample taken at primary tumor resection. Whole RNA from tumor, nontumor lung or frozen PBMC was sequenced unsorted. Sequenced material: PBMCs, taken at surgery. The receptor was derived from a male donor with early-stage non-small cell lung cancer. V and J are TRBV29-1 and TRBJ2-5; 10 bases fit TRBD1. The CDR3 DNA reads TGCAGCGTGTCGACCGGGACAGGGGTGGAGACCCAGTACTTC. Translation: CSVSTGTGVETQYF.